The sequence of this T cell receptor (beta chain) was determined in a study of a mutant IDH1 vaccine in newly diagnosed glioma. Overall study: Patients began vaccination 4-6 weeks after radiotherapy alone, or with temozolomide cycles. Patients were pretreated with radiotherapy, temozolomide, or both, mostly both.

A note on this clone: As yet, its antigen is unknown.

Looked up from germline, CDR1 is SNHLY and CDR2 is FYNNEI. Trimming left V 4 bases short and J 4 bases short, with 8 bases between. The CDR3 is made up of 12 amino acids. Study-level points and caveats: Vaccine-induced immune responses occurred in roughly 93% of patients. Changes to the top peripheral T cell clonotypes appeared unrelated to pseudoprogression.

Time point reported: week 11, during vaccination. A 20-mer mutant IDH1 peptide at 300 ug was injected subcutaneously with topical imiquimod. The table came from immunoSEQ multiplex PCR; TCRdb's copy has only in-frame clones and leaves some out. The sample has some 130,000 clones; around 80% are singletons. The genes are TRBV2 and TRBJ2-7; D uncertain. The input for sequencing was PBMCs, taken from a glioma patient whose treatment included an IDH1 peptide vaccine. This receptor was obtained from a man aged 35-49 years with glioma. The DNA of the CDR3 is TGTGCCAGCAGTGTTAGGTTTTACGAGCAGTACTTC. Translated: CASSVRFYEQYF. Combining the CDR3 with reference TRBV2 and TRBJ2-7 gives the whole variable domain EPEVTQTPSHQVTQMGQEVILRCVPISNHLYFYWYRQILGQKVEFLVSFYNNEISEKSEIFDDQFSVERPDGSNFTLKIRSTKLEDSAMYFCASSVRFYEQYFGPGTRLTVT.